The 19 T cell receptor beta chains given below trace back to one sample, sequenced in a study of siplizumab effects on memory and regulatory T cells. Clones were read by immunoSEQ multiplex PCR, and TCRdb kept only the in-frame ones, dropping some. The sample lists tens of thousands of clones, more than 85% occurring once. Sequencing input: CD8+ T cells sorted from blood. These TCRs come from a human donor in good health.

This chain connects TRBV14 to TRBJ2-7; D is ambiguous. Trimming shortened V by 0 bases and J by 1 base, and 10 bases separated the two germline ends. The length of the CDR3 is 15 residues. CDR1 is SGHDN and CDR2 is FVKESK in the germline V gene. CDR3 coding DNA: TGTGCCAGCAGCCAAGATATAGGCGGTTCCTACGAGCAGTACTTC. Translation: CASSQDIGGSYEQYF.

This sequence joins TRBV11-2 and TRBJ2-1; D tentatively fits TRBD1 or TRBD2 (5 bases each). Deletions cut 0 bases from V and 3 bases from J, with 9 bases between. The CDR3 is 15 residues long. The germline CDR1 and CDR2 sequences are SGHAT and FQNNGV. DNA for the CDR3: TGTGCCAGCAGCTTAGACAGGGACCTCTACAATGAGCAGTTCTTC. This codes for CASSLDRDLYNEQFF. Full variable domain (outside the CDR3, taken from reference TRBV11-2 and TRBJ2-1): EAGVAQSPRYKIIEKRQSVAFWCNPISGHATLYWYQQILGQGPKLLIQFQNNGVVDDSQLPKDRFSAERLKGVDSTLKIQPAKLEDSAVYLCASSLDRDLYNEQFFGPGTRLTVL.

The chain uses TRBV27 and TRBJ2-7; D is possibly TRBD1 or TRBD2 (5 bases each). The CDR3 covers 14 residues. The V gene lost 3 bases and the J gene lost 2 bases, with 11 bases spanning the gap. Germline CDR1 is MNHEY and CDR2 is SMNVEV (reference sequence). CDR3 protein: CASSFRDQTYEQYF. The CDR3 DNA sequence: TGTGCCAGCAGTTTCCGGGACCAGACCTACGAGCAGTACTTC.

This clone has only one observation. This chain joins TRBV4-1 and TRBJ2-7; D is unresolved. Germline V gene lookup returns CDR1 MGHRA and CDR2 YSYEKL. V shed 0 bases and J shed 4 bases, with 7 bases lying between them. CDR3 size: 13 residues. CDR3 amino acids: CASSQDLGYEQYF. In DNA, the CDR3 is TGCGCCAGCAGCCAAGATCTGGGGTACGAGCAGTACTTC.

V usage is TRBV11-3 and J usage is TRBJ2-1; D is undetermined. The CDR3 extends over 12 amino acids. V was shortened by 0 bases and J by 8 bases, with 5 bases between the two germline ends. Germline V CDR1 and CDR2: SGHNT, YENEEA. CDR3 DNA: TGTGCCAGCAGCTTAGATGGCGATGAGCAGTTCTTC. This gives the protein CASSLDGDEQFF.

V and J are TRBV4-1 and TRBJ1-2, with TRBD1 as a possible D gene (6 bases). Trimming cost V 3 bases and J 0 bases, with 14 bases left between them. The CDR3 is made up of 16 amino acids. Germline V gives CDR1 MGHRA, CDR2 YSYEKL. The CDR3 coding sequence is TGCGCCAGCAGCCAGGAAAGGACAGCCGCTAACTATGGCTACACCTTC. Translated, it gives CASSQERTAANYGYTF.

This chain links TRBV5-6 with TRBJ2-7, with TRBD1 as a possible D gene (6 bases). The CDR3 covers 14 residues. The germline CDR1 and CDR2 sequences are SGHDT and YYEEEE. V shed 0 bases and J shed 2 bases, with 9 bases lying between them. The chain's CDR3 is CASSLGAGAYEQYF. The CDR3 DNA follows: TGTGCCAGCAGCTTGGGGGCAGGGGCCTACGAGCAGTACTTC. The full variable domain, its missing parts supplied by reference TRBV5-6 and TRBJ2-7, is DAGVTQSPTHLIKTRGQQVTLRCSPKSGHDTVSWYQQALGQGPQFIFQYYEEEERQRGNFPDRFSGHQFPNYSSELNVNALLLGDSALYLCASSLGAGAYEQYFGPGTRLTVT.

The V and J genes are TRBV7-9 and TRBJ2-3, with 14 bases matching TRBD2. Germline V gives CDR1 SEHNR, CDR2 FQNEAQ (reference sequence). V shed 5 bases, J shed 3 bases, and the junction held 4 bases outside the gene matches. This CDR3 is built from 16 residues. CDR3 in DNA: TGTGCCAGCAGCCCAAGACTAGCGGGAGGGACAGATACGCAGTATTTT. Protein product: CASSPRLAGGTDTQYF.

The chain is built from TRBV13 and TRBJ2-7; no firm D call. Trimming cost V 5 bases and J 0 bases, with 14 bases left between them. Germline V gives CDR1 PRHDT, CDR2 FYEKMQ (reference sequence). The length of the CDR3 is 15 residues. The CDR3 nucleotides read TGTGCCAGCAGCGACGGGCCGGTTAGCTCCTACGAGCAGTACTTC. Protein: CASSDGPVSSYEQYF.

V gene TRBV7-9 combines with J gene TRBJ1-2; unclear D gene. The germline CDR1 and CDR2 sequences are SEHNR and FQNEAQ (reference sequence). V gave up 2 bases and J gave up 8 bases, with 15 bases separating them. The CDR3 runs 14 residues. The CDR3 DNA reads TGTGCCAGCAGCTTACCGGGAACGGGAATGGGCTACACCTTC. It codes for CASSLPGTGMGYTF.

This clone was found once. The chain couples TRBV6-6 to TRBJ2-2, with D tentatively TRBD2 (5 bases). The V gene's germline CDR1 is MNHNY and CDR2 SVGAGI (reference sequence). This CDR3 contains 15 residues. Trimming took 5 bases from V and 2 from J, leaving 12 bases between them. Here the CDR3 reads CASSPYAGNTGELFF. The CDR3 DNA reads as TGTGCCAGCAGTCCCTACGCGGGCAACACCGGGGAGCTGTTTTTT.

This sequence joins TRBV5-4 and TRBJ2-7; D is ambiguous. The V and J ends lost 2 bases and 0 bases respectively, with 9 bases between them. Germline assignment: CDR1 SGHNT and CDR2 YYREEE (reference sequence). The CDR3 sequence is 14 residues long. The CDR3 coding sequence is TGTGCCAGCAGCTTTACCGACAACTCCTACGAGCAGTACTTC. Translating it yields CASSFTDNSYEQYF.

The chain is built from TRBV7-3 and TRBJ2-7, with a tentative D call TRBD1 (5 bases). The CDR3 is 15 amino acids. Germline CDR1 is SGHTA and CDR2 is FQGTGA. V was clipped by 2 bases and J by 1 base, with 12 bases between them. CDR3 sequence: CASSLGAGSSYEQYF. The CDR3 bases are TGTGCCAGCAGCTTAGGGGCAGGATCATCCTACGAGCAGTACTTC.

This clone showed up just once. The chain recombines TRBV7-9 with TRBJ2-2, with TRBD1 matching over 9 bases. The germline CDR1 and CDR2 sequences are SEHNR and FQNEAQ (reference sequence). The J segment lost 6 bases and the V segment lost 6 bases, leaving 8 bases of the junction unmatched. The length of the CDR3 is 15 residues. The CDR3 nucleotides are TGTGCCAGCAGGCCGAAACAGGGGGCAGCCGGGGAGCTGTTTTTT. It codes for CASRPKQGAAGELFF. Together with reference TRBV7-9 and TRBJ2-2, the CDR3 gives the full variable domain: DTGVSQNPRHKITKRGQNVTFRCDPISEHNRLYWYRQTLGQGPEFLTYFQNEAQLEKSRLLSDRFSAERPKGSFSTLEIQRTEQGDSAMYLCASRPKQGAAGELFFGEGSRLTVL.

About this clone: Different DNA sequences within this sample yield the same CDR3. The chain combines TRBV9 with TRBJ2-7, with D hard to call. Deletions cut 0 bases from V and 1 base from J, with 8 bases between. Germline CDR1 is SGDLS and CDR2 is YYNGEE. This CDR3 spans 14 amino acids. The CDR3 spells CASSVADGSYEQYF. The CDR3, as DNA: TGTGCCAGCAGCGTAGCAGACGGTTCCTACGAGCAGTACTTC.

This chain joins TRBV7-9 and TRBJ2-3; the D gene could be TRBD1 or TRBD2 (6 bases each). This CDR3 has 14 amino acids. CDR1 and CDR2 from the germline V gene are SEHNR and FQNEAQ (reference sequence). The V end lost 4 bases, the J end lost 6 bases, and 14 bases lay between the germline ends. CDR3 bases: TGTGCCAGCAGCTCAACCGGGGGCGCGGATACGCAGTATTTT. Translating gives CASSSTGGADTQYF. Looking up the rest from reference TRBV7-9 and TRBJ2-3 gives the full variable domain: DTGVSQNPRHKITKRGQNVTFRCDPISEHNRLYWYRQTLGQGPEFLTYFQNEAQLEKSRLLSDRFSAERPKGSFSTLEIQRTEQGDSAMYLCASSSTGGADTQYFGPGTRLTVL.

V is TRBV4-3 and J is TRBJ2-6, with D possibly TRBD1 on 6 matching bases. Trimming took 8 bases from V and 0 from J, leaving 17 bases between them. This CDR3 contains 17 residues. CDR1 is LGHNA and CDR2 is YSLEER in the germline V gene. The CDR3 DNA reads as TGCGCCAGCTCGTGGGGACAAAAACCCTCTGGGGCCAACGTCCTGACTTTC. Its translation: CASSWGQKPSGANVLTF.

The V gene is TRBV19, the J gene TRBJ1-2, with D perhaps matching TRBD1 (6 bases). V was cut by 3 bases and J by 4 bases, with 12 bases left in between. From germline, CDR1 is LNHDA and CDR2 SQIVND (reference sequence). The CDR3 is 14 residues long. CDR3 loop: CASSMGRDTYGYTF. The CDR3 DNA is TGTGCCAGTAGTATGGGCCGGGACACCTATGGCTACACCTTC.

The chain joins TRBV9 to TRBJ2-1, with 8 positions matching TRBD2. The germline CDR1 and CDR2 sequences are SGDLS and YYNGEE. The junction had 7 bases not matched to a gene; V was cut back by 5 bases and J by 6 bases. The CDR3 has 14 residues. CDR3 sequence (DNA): TGTGCCAGCAGTAATTCAGCGGGAGTCAATGAGCAGTTCTTC. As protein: CASSNSAGVNEQFF.